This record looks at one T cell receptor (beta chain) sequence and its context. This entry is derived from a study of CD8 T cells in Susac syndrome. With 0 bases removed from V and 4 bases from J, the gap between germline ends came to 5 bases. CDR3 length equals 13 residues. Germline values: CDR1 LGHNA, CDR2 YNFKEQ. cDNA came from roughly 0.5 to 1 ug RNA primed by random hexamers. The TCR beta CDR3 was amplified by immunoSEQ multiplex PCR across 54 Vbeta, 13 Jbeta. Via MiXCR, TCRdb re-called the immunoSEQ multiplex PCR reads, giving one row per CDR3 protein. The table has fewer than 200,000 distinct CDR3 sequences, around 96% seen once. Healthy donors formed controls matched for age and sex. TEMRA cells were enriched by FACS, and CD4+ and CD8+ T cells were negatively isolated.

The sequenced material came from CD4+ T cells from PBMCs. The chain has TRBV4-2 and TRBJ2-3; no reliable D call. The sequence came from a human donor in good health. The CDR3 loop is CASSQETADTQYF. Here the CDR3 DNA reads TGTGCCAGCAGCCAAGAAACGGCAGATACGCAGTATTTT.